This entry lists 4 T cell receptor beta chains sequenced from one sample in a study of cytomegalovirus exposure and HLA in healthy donors. Use of 60 Vbeta and 13 Jbeta primers characterized the PCR. Repertoires were generated with immunoSEQ multiplex PCR, while TCRdb's copy carries only in-frame clones and drops some. Of about 200,000 clones in the sample, over 75% were seen once. The sample was PBMCs. These receptors originate from a man aged 18 to 29 in good health and CMV-seronegative.

The rearrangement joins TRBV7-6 to TRBJ1-1, with D possibly TRBD1 on 5 matching bases. The CDR3 contains 15 residues. V was clipped by 1 base and J by 0 bases, with 9 bases between them. CDR1 is SGHVS and CDR2 is FNYEAQ in the germline V gene. The CDR3 coding sequence is TGTGCCAGCAGCTTAGGGGGGGATTTGAACACTGAAGCTTTCTTT. Translating gives CASSLGGDLNTEAFF.

The chain employs TRBV7-9 and TRBJ1-5; D possibly corresponds to TRBD1 (5 bases). V lost 1 base and J lost 4, with 20 bases in between. CDR3 size: 18 residues. Germline V CDR1 and CDR2: SEHNR, FQNEAQ (reference sequence). The CDR3 DNA is TGTGCCAGCAGCTTAGGTCAGGGCTACTCGGACCGAAATCAGCCCCAGCATTTT. It translates to CASSLGQGYSDRNQPQHF.

This clone came up a few times. The J gene is TRBJ1-1, the V gene TRBV9; weak D call: TRBD1 (6 bases). Per germline, CDR1 SGDLS and CDR2 YYNGEE. The CDR3 runs to 14 residues. Trimming removed 2 bases from V and 2 bases from J, with 10 bases in between. The CDR3 spells CASSVGQPNTEAFF. DNA of the CDR3: TGTGCCAGCAGCGTCGGACAGCCAAACACTGAAGCTTTCTTT.

This sequence joins TRBV27 and TRBJ1-2; TRBD1 matches at 8 bases. This CDR3 spans 14 amino acids. The V and J ends lost 4 bases and 7 bases, in that order; junction bases with no gene match: 8. Per the germline V gene, CDR1 is MNHEY and CDR2 is SMNVEV (reference sequence). The CDR3 region has the DNA TGTGCCAGCAGTTCGACAGGGGCCTCAACTGGCTACACCTTC. This codes for CASSSTGASTGYTF.